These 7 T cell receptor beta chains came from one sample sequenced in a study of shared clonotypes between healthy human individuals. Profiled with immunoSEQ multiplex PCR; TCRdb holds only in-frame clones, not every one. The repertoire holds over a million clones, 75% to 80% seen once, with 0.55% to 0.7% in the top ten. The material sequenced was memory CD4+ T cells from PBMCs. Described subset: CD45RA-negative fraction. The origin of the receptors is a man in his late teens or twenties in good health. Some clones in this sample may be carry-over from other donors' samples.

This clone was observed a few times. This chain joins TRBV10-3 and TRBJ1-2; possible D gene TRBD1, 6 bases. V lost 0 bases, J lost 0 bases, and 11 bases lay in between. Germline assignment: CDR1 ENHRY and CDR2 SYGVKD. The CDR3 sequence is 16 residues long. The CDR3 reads CAISESGGRANYGYTF. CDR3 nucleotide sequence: TGTGCCATCAGTGAGTCTGGGGGCCGAGCTAACTATGGCTACACCTTC.

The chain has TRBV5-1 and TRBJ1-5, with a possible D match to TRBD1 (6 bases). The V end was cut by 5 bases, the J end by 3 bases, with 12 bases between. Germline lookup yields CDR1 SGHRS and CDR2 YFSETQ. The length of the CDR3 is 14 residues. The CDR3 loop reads CASRPGDNNQPQHF. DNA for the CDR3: TGCGCCAGCAGGCCAGGGGACAACAATCAGCCCCAGCATTTT.

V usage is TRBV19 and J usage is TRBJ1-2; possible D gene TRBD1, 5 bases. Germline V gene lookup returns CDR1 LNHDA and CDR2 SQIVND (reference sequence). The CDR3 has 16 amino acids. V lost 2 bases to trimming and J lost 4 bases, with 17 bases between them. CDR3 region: CASSITRDVDSYGYTF. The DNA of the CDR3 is TGTGCCAGTAGTATAACCCGGGACGTAGATTCCTATGGCTACACCTTC.

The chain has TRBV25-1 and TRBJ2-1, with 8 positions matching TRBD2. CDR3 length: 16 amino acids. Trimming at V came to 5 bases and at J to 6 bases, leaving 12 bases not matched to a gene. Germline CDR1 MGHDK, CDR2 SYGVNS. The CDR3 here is CASSPDTGRAGNEQFF. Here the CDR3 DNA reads TGTGCCAGCAGTCCAGATACCGGGAGGGCGGGCAATGAGCAGTTCTTC.

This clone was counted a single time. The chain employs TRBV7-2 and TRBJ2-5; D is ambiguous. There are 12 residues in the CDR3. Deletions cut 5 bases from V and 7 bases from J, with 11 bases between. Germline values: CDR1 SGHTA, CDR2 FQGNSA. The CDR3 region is CASSPDSGTQYF. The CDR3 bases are TGTGCCAGCAGCCCAGACTCCGGGACCCAGTACTTC.

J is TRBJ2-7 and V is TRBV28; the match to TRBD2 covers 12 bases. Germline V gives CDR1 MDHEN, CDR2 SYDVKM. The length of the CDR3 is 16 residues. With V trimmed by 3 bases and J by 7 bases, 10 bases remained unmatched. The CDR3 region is CASSFPGTSGLREQYF. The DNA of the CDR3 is TGTGCCAGCAGTTTCCCAGGGACTAGCGGGCTAAGAGAGCAGTACTTC.

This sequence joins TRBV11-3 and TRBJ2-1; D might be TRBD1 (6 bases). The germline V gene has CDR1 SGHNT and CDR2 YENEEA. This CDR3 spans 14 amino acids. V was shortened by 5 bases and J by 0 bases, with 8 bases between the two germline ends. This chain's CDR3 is CASSRGSSYNEQFF. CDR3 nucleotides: TGTGCCAGCAGCAGGGGGAGCTCCTACAATGAGCAGTTCTTC.